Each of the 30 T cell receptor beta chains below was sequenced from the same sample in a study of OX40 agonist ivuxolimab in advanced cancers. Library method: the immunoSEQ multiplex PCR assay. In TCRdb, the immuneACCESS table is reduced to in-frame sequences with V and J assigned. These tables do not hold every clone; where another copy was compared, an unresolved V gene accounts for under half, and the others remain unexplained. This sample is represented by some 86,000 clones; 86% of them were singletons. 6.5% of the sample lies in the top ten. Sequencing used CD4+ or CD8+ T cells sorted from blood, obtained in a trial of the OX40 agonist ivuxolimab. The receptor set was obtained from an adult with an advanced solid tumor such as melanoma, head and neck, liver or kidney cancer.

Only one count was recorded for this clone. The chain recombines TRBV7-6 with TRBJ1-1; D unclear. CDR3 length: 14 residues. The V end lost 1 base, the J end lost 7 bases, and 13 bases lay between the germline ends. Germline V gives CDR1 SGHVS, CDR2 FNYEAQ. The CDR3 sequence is CASSLETASDEAFF. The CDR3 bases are TGTGCCAGCAGCTTAGAAACGGCTAGTGATGAAGCTTTCTTT.

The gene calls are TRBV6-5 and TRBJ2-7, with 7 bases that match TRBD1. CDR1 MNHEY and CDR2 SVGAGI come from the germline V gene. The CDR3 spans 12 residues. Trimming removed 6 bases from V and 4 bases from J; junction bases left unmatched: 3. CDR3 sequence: CASRRQGYEQYF. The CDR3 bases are TGTGCCAGCAGGAGACAGGGATACGAGCAGTACTTC.

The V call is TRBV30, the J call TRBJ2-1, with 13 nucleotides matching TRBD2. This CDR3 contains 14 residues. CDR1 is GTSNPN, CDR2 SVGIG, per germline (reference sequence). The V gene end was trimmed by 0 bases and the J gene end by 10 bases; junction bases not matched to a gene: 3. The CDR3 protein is CAWSVGLAGAEQFF. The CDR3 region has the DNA TGTGCCTGGAGTGTAGGACTAGCGGGAGCGGAGCAGTTCTTC.

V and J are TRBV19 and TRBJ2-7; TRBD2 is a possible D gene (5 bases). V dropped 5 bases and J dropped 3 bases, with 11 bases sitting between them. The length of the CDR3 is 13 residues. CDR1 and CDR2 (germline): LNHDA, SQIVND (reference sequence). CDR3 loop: CASSGGLSYEQYF. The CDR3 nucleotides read TGTGCCAGTAGTGGCGGACTGAGCTACGAGCAGTACTTC.

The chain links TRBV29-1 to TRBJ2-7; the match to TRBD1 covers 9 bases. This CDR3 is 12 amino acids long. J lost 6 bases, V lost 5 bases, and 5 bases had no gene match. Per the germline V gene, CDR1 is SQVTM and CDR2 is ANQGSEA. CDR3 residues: CSVWGQGGEQYF. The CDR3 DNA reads TGCAGCGTTTGGGGACAGGGAGGCGAGCAGTACTTC.

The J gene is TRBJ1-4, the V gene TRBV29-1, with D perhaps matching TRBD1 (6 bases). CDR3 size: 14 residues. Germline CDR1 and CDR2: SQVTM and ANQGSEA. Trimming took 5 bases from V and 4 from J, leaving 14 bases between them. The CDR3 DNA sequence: TGCAGCGTTCAAAAGGGGGGCCTTAATGAAAAACTGTTTTTT. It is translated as CSVQKGGLNEKLFF.

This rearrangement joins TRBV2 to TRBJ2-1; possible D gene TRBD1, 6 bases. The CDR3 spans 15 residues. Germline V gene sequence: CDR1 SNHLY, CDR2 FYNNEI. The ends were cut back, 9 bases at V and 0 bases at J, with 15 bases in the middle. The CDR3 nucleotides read TGTGCCAGGTCTCAGGGGCCGCTCTCCTACAATGAGCAGTTCTTC. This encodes CARSQGPLSYNEQFF.

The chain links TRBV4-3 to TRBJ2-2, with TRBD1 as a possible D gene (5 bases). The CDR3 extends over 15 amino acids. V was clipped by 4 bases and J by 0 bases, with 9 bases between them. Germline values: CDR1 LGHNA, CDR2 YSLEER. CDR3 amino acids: CASSPGNPNTGELFF. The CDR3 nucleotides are TGCGCCAGCAGCCCAGGGAACCCGAACACCGGGGAGCTGTTTTTT.

The CDR3 protein is CASSLGTSADTQYF. The CDR3 DNA reads TGCGCCAGCAGCTTGGGGACTAGCGCAGATACGCAGTATTTT. The chain has TRBV5-1 and TRBJ2-3; 9 bases align to TRBD2. The CDR3 has 14 residues. CDR1 and CDR2 (germline): SGHRS, YFSETQ. V shed 0 bases, J shed 4 bases, and the junction held 0 bases outside the gene matches.

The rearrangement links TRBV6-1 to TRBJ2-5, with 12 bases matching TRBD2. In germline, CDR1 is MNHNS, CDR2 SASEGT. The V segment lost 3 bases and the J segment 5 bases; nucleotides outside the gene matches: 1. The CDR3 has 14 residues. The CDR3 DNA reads TGTGCCAGCAGTGACCTAGCGGGGGGGGAGACCCAGTACTTC. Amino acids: CASSDLAGGETQYF.

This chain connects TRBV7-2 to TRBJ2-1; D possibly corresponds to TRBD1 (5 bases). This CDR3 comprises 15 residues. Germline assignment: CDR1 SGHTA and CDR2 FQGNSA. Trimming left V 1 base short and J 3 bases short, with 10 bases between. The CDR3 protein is CASSLGQGYYNEQFF. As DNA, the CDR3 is TGTGCCAGCAGCTTAGGGCAGGGATACTACAATGAGCAGTTCTTC.

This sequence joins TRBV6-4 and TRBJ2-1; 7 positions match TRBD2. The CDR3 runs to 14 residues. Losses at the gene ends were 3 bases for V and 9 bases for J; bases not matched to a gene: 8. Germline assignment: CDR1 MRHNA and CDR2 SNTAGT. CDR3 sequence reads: CASSEEAGVGEQFF. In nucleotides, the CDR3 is TGTGCCAGCAGTGAGGAGGCGGGAGTGGGTGAGCAGTTCTTC.

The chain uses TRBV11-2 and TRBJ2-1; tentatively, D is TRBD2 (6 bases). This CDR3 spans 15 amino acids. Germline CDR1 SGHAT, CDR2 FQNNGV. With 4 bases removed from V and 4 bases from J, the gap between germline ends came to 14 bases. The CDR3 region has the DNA TGTGCCAGCAGCTCCCGGGACTCCCTATACAATGAGCAGTTCTTC. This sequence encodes CASSSRDSLYNEQFF.

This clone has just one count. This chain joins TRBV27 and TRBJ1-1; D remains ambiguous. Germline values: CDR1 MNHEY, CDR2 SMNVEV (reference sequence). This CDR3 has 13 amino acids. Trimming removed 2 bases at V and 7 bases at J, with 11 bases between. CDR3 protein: CASSLGQHYEAFF. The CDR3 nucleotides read TGTGCCAGCAGTTTAGGGCAGCACTATGAAGCTTTCTTT.

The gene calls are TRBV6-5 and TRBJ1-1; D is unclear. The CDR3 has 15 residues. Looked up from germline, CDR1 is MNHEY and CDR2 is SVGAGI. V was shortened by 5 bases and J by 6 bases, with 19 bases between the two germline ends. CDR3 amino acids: CASSHRNLQKPEAFF. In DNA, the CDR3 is TGTGCCAGCAGTCACCGAAACCTTCAGAAACCTGAAGCTTTCTTT.

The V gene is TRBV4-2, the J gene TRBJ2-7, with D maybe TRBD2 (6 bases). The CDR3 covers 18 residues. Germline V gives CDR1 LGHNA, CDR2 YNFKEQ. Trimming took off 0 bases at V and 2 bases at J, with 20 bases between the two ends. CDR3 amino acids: CASSQERGLDGRAYEQYF. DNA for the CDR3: TGTGCCAGCAGCCAAGAAAGGGGACTGGACGGCCGGGCCTACGAGCAGTACTTC.

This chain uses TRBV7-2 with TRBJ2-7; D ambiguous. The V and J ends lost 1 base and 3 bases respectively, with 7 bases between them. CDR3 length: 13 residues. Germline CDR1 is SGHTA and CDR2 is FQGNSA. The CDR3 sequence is CASSLGADYEQYF. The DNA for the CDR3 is TGTGCCAGCAGCTTAGGGGCGGACTACGAGCAGTACTTC.

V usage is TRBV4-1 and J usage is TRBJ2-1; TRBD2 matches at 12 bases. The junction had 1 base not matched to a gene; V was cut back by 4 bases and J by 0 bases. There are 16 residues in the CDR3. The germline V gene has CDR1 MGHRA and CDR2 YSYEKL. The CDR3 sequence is CASSRTSGNSYNEQFF. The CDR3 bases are TGCGCCAGCAGCCGGACTAGCGGGAACTCCTACAATGAGCAGTTCTTC.

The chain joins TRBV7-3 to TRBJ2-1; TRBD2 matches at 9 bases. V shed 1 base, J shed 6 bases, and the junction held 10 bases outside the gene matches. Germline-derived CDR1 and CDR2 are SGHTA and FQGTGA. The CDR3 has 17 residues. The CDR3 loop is CASSLRGSGGRANEQFF. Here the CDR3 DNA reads TGTGCCAGCAGCTTAAGGGGGTCCGGCGGGAGGGCCAATGAGCAGTTCTTC.

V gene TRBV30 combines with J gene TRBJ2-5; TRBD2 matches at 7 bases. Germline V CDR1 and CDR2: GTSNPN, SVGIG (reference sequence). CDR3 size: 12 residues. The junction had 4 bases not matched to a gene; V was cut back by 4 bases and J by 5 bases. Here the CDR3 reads CAWTDGRETQYF. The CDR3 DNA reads TGTGCCTGGACCGACGGGAGGGAGACCCAGTACTTC.

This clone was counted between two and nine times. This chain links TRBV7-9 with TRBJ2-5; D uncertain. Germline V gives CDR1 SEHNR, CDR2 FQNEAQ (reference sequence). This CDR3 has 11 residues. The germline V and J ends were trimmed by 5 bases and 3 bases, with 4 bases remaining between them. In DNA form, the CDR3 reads TGTGCCAGCAGCCCGAAAGAGACCCAGTACTTC. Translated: CASSPKETQYF.

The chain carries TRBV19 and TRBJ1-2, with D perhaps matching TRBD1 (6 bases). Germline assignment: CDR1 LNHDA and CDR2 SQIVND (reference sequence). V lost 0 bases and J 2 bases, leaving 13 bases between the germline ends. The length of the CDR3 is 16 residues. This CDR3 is CASSIDGGLGNYGYTF. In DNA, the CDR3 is TGTGCCAGTAGTATAGATGGGGGGCTCGGAAACTATGGCTACACCTTC.

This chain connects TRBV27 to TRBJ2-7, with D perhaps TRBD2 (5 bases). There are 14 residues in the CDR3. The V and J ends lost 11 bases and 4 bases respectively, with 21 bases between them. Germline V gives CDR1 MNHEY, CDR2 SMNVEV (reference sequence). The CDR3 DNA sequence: TGTGCCTCCGCTCTCGGAGGCAGCTTATACGAGCAGTACTTC. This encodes CASALGGSLYEQYF.

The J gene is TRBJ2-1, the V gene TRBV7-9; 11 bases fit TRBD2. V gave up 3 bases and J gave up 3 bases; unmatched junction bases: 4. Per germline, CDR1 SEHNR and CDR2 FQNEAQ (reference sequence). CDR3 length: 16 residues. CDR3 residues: CASSLGTSGVYNEQFF. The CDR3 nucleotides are TGTGCCAGCAGCTTGGGGACTAGCGGAGTCTACAATGAGCAGTTCTTC.

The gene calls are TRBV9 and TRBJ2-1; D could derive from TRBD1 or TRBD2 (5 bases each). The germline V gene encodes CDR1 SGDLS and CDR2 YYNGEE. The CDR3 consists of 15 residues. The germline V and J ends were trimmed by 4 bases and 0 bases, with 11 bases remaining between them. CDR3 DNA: TGTGCCAGCAGCACTAGACAGAGCTCCTACAATGAGCAGTTCTTC. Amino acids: CASSTRQSSYNEQFF.

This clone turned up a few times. CDR3 residues: CASSYSRDTQETQYF. The CDR3 DNA is TGTGCCAGCAGTTACTCTCGGGACACCCAAGAGACCCAGTACTTC. The V and J genes are TRBV6-5 and TRBJ2-5; D perhaps matches TRBD1 (6 bases). V was cut by 0 bases and J by 1 base, with 9 bases left in between. Germline CDR1 and CDR2: MNHEY and SVGAGI. This CDR3 is built from 15 residues.

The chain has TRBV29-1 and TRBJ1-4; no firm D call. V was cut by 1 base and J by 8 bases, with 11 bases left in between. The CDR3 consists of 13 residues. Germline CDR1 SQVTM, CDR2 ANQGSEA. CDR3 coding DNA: TGCAGCGTTGAAGTTCAAAGAGGGGAAAAACTGTTTTTT. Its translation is CSVEVQRGEKLFF. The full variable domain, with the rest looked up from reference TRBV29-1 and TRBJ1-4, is SAVISQKPSRDICQRGTSLTIQCQVDSQVTMMFWYRQQPGQSLTLIATANQGSEATYESGFVIDKFPISRPNLTFSTLTVSNMSPEDSSIYLCSVEVQRGEKLFFGSGTQLSVL.

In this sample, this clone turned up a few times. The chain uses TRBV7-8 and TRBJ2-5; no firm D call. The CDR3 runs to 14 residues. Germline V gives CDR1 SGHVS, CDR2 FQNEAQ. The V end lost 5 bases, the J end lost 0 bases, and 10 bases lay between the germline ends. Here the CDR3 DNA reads TGTGCCAGCAGCGCAGGCGGCTACCAAGAGACCCAGTACTTC. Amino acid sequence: CASSAGGYQETQYF.

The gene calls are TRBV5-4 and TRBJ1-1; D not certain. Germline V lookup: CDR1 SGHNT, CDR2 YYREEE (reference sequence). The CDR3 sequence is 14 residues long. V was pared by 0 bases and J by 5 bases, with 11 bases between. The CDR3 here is CASSLAQVRTEAFF. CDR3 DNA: TGTGCCAGCAGCTTGGCCCAGGTGAGGACTGAAGCTTTCTTT.

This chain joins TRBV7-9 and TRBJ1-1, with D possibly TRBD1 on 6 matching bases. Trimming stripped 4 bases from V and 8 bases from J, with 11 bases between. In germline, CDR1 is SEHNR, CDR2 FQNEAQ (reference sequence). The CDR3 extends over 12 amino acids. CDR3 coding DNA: TGTGCCAGCAGCTGGACAGAGAGAGAAGCTTTCTTT. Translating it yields CASSWTEREAFF.